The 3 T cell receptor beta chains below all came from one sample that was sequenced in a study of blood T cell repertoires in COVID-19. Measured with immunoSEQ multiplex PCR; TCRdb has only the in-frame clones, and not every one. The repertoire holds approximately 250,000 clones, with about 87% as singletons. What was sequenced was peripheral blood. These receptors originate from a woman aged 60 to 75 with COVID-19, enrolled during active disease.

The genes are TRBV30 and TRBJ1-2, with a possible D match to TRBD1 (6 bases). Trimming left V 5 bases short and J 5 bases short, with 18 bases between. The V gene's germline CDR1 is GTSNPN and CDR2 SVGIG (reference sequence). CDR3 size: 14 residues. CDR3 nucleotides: TGTGCCTGGGGACAGATCGTCTCCTCGTATGGCTACACCTTC. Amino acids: CAWGQIVSSYGYTF.

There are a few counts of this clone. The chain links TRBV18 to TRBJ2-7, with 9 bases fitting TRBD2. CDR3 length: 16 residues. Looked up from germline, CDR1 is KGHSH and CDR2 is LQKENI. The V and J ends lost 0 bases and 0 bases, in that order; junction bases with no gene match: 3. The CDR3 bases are TGTGCCAGCTCACCACCGGGACTAGCTTCCTCCTACGAGCAGTACTTC. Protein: CASSPPGLASSYEQYF.

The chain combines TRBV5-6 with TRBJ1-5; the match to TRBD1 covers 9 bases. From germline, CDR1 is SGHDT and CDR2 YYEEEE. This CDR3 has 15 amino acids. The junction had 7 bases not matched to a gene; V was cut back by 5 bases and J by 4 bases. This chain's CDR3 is CASSTGGSSNQPQHF. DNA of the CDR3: TGTGCCAGCAGTACAGGGGGCTCTAGTAATCAGCCCCAGCATTTT.